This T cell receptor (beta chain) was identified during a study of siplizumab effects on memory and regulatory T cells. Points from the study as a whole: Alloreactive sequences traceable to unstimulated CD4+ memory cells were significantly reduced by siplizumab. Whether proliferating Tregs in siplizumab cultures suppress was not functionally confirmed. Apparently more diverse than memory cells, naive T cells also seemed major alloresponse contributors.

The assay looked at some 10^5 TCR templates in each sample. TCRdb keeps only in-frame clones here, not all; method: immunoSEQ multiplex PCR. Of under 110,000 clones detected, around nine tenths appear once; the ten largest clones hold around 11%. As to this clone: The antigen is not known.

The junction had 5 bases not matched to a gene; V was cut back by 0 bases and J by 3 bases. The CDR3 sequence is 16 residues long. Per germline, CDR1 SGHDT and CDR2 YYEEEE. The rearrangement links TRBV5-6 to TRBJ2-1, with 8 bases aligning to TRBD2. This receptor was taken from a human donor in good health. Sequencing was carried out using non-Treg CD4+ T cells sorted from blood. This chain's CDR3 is CASSLDPGRDYNEQFF. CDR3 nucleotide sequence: TGTGCCAGCAGCTTGGACCCCGGGAGGGACTACAATGAGCAGTTCTTC.